The 9 T cell receptor beta chains below come from one sample, sequenced in a study of identical twins. TCRdb reprocessed the 5' RACE reads via MiXCR and lists one record per CDR3 protein. The table records fewer than 650,000 distinct CDR3 sequences, around a tenth of them present only once. Another study also made use of these data, one on yellow fever vaccine responses in identical twins.

Sequencing was done on a sample of PBMCs. These receptors were taken from a woman aged 18-35 years in good health.

V is TRBV20-1 and J is TRBJ2-7, with unresolved D. CDR1 is DFQATT and CDR2 is SNEGSKA in the germline V gene (reference sequence). The CDR3 extends over 15 amino acids. Trimming took off 3 bases at V and 0 bases at J, with 15 bases between the two ends. The CDR3 DNA is TGCAGTGCTAGGGGCCTGGCGTTGAGCTCCTACGAGCAGTACTTC. Protein sequence: CSARGLALSSYEQYF.

This chain links TRBV5-6 with TRBJ2-1; D is unclear. Between the trimmed V and J ends, which lost 3 bases and 9 bases, there was a span of 10 bases. Germline-derived CDR1 and CDR2 are SGHDT and YYEEEE. CDR3 size: 12 residues. CDR3 residues: CASSYQPLEQFF. CDR3 sequence (DNA): TGTGCCAGCAGCTACCAGCCGCTTGAGCAGTTCTTC.

This sequence joins TRBV3-1 and TRBJ2-3; TRBD2 matches 13 bases. The germline gives CDR1 LGHDT, CDR2 YNNKEL (reference sequence). Trimming at V came to 4 bases and at J to 6 bases, leaving 7 bases not matched to a gene. The CDR3 spans 16 residues. This CDR3 reads CASSLGLAGVWDTQYF. The DNA of the CDR3 is TGTGCCAGCAGCCTCGGACTAGCGGGGGTGTGGGATACGCAGTATTTT.

The sample holds many counts of this clonotype. V usage is TRBV3-1 and J usage is TRBJ2-5; no firm D call. The CDR3 loop spans 11 amino acids. Germline assignment: CDR1 LGHDT and CDR2 YNNKEL (reference sequence). V dropped 2 bases and J dropped 5 bases, with 3 bases sitting between them. This chain's CDR3 is CASSQIETQYF. The CDR3 nucleotides are TGTGCCAGCAGCCAAATCGAGACCCAGTACTTC.

Many counts were recorded for this clonotype. The rearrangement uses TRBV2 and TRBJ2-7, with D uncertain. Germline V gene data show CDR1 as SNHLY and CDR2 as FYNNEI. CDR3 length: 13 amino acids. The germline V and J ends were trimmed by 7 bases and 3 bases, with 13 bases remaining between them. The CDR3 DNA sequence: TGTGCCAGCAACCCCCAGGAGAACTACGAGCAGTACTTC. Translation: CASNPQENYEQYF.

This clonotype was seen more than once but under ten times. The V gene is TRBV20-1, the J gene TRBJ2-7, with unresolved D. The CDR3 extends over 13 amino acids. With 1 base removed from V and 1 base from J, the gap between germline ends came to 8 bases. The germline V gene encodes CDR1 DFQATT and CDR2 SNEGSKA (reference sequence). The chain's CDR3 is CSARGLESYEQYF. The CDR3 DNA reads as TGCAGTGCTAGAGGGCTAGAGTCCTACGAGCAGTACTTC.

This clonotype was detected only a few times. The rearrangement joins TRBV7-9 to TRBJ2-5; D is unresolved. Trimming removed 5 bases at V and 9 bases at J, with 16 bases between. The CDR3 runs to 13 residues. Germline V CDR1 and CDR2: SEHNR, FQNEAQ (reference sequence). The CDR3 region is CASSPAAAGSQYF. As DNA, the CDR3 is TGTGCCAGCAGCCCCGCCGCGGCTGGGTCCCAGTACTTC.

The gene calls are TRBV28 and TRBJ1-1, with D hard to call. Germline V gene sequence: CDR1 MDHEN, CDR2 SYDVKM. The CDR3 contains 14 residues. Trimming removed 7 bases at V and 1 base at J, with 13 bases between. CDR3 bases: TGTGCCAGCATCTTGCCGACAAAGAACACTGAAGCTTTCTTT. Protein product: CASILPTKNTEAFF.

V and J are TRBV10-3 and TRBJ2-6, with 11 positions matching TRBD2. The CDR3 consists of 18 residues. The V gene's germline CDR1 is ENHRY and CDR2 SYGVKD. The DNA for the CDR3 is TGTACCTGCTGTTTCGGGGCTAGCGGGAGGTCTGGGGCCAACGTCCTGACTTTC. Its protein is CTCCFGASGRSGANVLTF.